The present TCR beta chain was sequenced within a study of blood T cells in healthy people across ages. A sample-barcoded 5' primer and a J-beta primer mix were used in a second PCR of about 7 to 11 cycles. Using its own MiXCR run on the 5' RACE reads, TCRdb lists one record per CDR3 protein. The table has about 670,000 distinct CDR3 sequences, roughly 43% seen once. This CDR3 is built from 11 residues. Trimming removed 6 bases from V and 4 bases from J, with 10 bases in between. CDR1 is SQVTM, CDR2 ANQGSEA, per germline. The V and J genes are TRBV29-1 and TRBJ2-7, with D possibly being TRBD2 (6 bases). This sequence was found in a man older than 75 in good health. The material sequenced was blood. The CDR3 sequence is CSVAGRYEQYF. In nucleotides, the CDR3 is TGCAGCGTCGCAGGGAGGTACGAGCAGTACTTC.